This TCR beta chain was identified during a study of T cell repertoires in cytomegalovirus infection. Study as a whole: Public TCR beta signatures provided an indication of both CMV infection and a matching HLA type.

Study observations and caveats: HLA-C-restricted CMV clonotypes gave the most frequent clonotype in two of eight donors.

The germline CDR1 and CDR2 sequences are MNHEY and SVGEGT. Trimming removed 0 bases from V and 1 base from J; junction bases left unmatched: 6. CDR3 length equals 18 residues. TCRdb redid the calling of the reads with MiXCR, one entry per CDR3 protein. The sample yields 230,000 or so distinct CDR3 sequences, more than 15% seen once. This clonotype showed up many times. What it binds is not known. Sequencing was carried out using CD8+ T cells from PBMCs. The clonotype was recovered from a human donor in good health (CMV status not recorded). Some clones in this sample may be carry-over from other donors' samples. The chain combines TRBV6-2 or TRBV6-3 with TRBJ2-3; 11 nucleotides line up with TRBD2. The chain's CDR3 is CASSYSGLAGAGTDTQYF. The CDR3 nucleotides are TGTGCCAGCAGTTACTCCGGACTAGCGGGTGCCGGCACAGATACGCAGTATTTT.